Shown below are 31 T cell receptor beta chains from a single sample sequenced in a study of T cells after yellow fever vaccination. TCRdb re-called the 5' RACE reads through MiXCR, storing one row per CDR3 protein. The repertoire includes almost 600,000 distinct CDR3 sequences, approximately 15% of them detected once, and roughly 13% sits in the top ten. The sample was PBMCs, taken on the day of the yellow fever booster vaccination. The origin of the receptors is a man aged 30 to 39 who received the YFV17D yellow fever vaccine.

The chain uses TRBV5-1 and TRBJ2-2; the match to TRBD1 covers 8 bases. The CDR3 has 15 residues. The J segment lost 7 bases and the V segment lost 2 bases, leaving 7 bases of the junction unmatched. Germline V gives CDR1 SGHRS, CDR2 YFSETQ. Here the CDR3 reads CASSFHGTGGGELFF. The CDR3 region has the DNA TGCGCCAGCAGCTTTCACGGGACAGGCGGCGGGGAGCTGTTTTTT.

This clonotype was picked up a small number of times. The J gene is TRBJ2-2, the V gene TRBV7-2, with D tentatively TRBD1 (5 bases). Trimming took 1 base from V and 0 from J, leaving 6 bases between them. The CDR3 has 15 residues. The germline gives CDR1 SGHTA, CDR2 FQGNSA. DNA of the CDR3: TGTGCCAGCAGCTTAGACAGGCCGAACACCGGGGAGCTGTTTTTT. Its protein product is CASSLDRPNTGELFF.

In this sample, this clonotype turned up a few times. J is TRBJ2-1 and V is TRBV7-8; 8 nucleotides match TRBD2. V lost 4 bases and J lost 4; bases outside the gene matches: 6. The CDR3 runs 15 residues. CDR1 is SGHVS and CDR2 is FQNEAQ in the germline V gene. Written as DNA, the CDR3 is TGTGCCAGCAGCTCCCTGACGGGAGGGTACAATGAGCAGTTCTTC. It encodes CASSSLTGGYNEQFF.

This clonotype was picked up a small number of times. This rearrangement joins TRBV28 to TRBJ2-5, with 9 bases matching TRBD1. Germline CDR1 and CDR2: MDHEN and SYDVKM. After removal of 6 bases from V and 1 base from J, the junction contained 12 bases not matched to a gene. This CDR3 is 17 amino acids long. In DNA, the CDR3 is TGTGCCAGCAGCTCCGGCGGGACAGGGAAATTCCAAGAGACCCAGTACTTC. Translated: CASSSGGTGKFQETQYF.

The chain couples TRBV29-1 to TRBJ2-2; the D gene is possibly TRBD1 (6 bases). Germline V lookup: CDR1 SQVTM, CDR2 ANQGSEA. CDR3 length equals 19 residues. The CDR3, as DNA: TGCAACCCACACCGAGGACAGCCCGAAGGGGTAATAGGGGCCGGGGAGCTGTTTTTT. Amino acids: CNPHRGQPEGVIGAGELFF.

The V gene is TRBV9, the J gene TRBJ2-7; perhaps D is TRBD1 or TRBD2 (6 bases each). Trimming stripped 0 bases from V and 13 bases from J, with 20 bases between. CDR3 size: 14 residues. Per the germline V gene, CDR1 is SGDLS and CDR2 is YYNGEE. CDR3 protein: CASSVAEEGGPAYF. CDR3 in DNA: TGTGCCAGCAGCGTAGCTGAAGAGGGGGGCCCGGCATACTTC.

This sequence joins TRBV2 and TRBJ1-5; 10 positions agree with TRBD1. The junction had 2 bases not matched to a gene; V was cut back by 4 bases and J by 2 bases. The CDR3 has 15 amino acids. Germline V gives CDR1 SNHLY, CDR2 FYNNEI. CDR3: CASSGQGAGNQPQHF. The CDR3 DNA sequence: TGTGCCAGCAGTGGACAGGGGGCAGGCAATCAGCCCCAGCATTTT.

This clonotype appeared a few times. The rearrangement joins TRBV7-2 to TRBJ2-7; D unresolved. Between the trimmed V and J ends, which lost 4 bases and 2 bases, there was a span of 9 bases. CDR1 and CDR2 (germline): SGHTA, FQGNSA. The CDR3 spans 13 residues. The chain's CDR3 is CASSSTITYEQYF. The CDR3, as DNA: TGTGCCAGCAGCTCTACTATAACCTACGAGCAGTACTTC.

In its sample, this clonotype was seen a few times. The chain couples TRBV20-1 to TRBJ2-3; possibly TRBD2 for D (6 bases). Germline values: CDR1 DFQATT, CDR2 SNEGSKA (reference sequence). With 5 bases removed from V and 5 bases from J, the gap between germline ends came to 20 bases. This CDR3 is built from 15 residues. CDR3 sequence (DNA): TGCAGTGCTTCCGCACTCGGGGGAAGGGAAGATACGCAGTATTTT. It is translated as CSASALGGREDTQYF.

This clonotype was picked up a small number of times. J is TRBJ2-7 and V is TRBV27, with 7 bases that match TRBD1. The CDR3 has 17 amino acids. Looked up from germline, CDR1 is MNHEY and CDR2 is SMNVEV (reference sequence). V shed 6 bases, J shed 2 bases, and the junction held 16 bases outside the gene matches. CDR3 in amino acids: CASSPVRVQGITYEQYF. DNA for the CDR3: TGTGCCAGCAGCCCCGTTCGCGTACAGGGGATAACCTACGAGCAGTACTTC.

The chain is built from TRBV4-3 and TRBJ2-7; 8 nucleotides align to TRBD1. Germline CDR1 and CDR2: LGHNA and YSLEER. V was clipped by 6 bases and J by 3 bases; unmatched bases: 10. The CDR3 extends over 15 amino acids. CDR3 region: CASRAGTGGLYEQYF. The CDR3 coding sequence is TGCGCCAGCAGGGCAGGAACAGGGGGGCTCTACGAGCAGTACTTC.

This clonotype was recorded many times. This chain joins TRBV5-1 and TRBJ2-5, with TRBD1 as a possible D gene (5 bases). The CDR3 has 17 residues. The germline V gene has CDR1 SGHRS and CDR2 YFSETQ. The V end lost 0 bases, the J end lost 1 base, and 16 bases lay between the germline ends. As DNA, the CDR3 is TGCGCCAGCAGCTTGGCCCCTTCAGGGATCCGCCAAGAGACCCAGTACTTC. This sequence encodes CASSLAPSGIRQETQYF.

This clonotype was counted between two and nine times. The chain recombines TRBV4-2 with TRBJ2-5, with 9 bases lining up with TRBD1. Germline CDR1 reads LGHNA; CDR2 reads YNFKEQ. The CDR3 has 15 amino acids. The junction had 4 bases not matched to a gene; V was cut back by 3 bases and J by 2 bases. The CDR3 loop is CASSQRTGEQETQYF. The CDR3, as DNA: TGTGCCAGCAGCCAGCGGACAGGGGAGCAAGAGACCCAGTACTTC.

This clonotype turned up a few times. This rearrangement joins TRBV6-1 to TRBJ1-2; 7 nucleotides align to TRBD1. The CDR3 extends over 14 amino acids. The germline V gene encodes CDR1 MNHNS and CDR2 SASEGT. V was clipped by 6 bases and J by 4 bases; unmatched bases: 8. The CDR3 DNA reads as TGTGCCAGCAGCTCCCAGACAGGGATCTATGGCTACACCTTC. Its protein product is CASSSQTGIYGYTF.

The genes are TRBV7-9 and TRBJ2-1, with no clear D. Germline-derived CDR1 and CDR2 are SEHNR and FQNEAQ (reference sequence). The CDR3 consists of 12 residues. Trimming removed 5 bases from V and 9 bases from J, with 11 bases in between. CDR3 loop: CASSKTSFEQFF. The CDR3 nucleotides read TGTGCCAGCAGCAAAACGAGCTTTGAGCAGTTCTTC. Variable domain in full (rest from reference TRBV7-9 and TRBJ2-1): DTGVSQNPRHKITKRGQNVTFRCDPISEHNRLYWYRQTLGQGPEFLTYFQNEAQLEKSRLLSDRFSAERPKGSFSTLEIQRTEQGDSAMYLCASSKTSFEQFFGPGTRLTVL.

This clonotype has more than one count but fewer than ten. The chain carries TRBV28 and TRBJ2-3; D unclear. V lost 4 bases to trimming and J lost 0 bases, with 8 bases between them. Germline V gene sequence: CDR1 MDHEN, CDR2 SYDVKM. The CDR3 contains 14 residues. CDR3 bases: TGTGCCAGCAGTTCCCGCGGAAGCACAGATACGCAGTATTTT. Its translation: CASSSRGSTDTQYF. The full variable domain, with the rest looked up from reference TRBV28 and TRBJ2-3, is DVKVTQSSRYLVKRTGEKVFLECVQDMDHENMFWYRQDPGLGLRLIYFSYDVKMKEKGDIPEGYSVSREKKERFSLILESASTNQTSMYLCASSSRGSTDTQYFGPGTRLTVL.

This clonotype was recorded a few times. The rearrangement uses TRBV20-1 and TRBJ2-1; TRBD1 aligns across 7 bases. The CDR3 totals 12 residues. Germline-derived CDR1 and CDR2 are DFQATT and SNEGSKA (reference sequence). With 5 bases clipped from V and 12 bases from J, the junction kept 10 bases outside the gene matches. The CDR3 loop reads CSAPPYGDRQFF. Written as DNA, the CDR3 is TGCAGTGCTCCGCCCTATGGGGACAGGCAGTTCTTC.

This clonotype was observed a handful of times. V gene TRBV9 combines with J gene TRBJ2-1; TRBD1 matches 10 bases. CDR3 size: 16 residues. The germline V gene encodes CDR1 SGDLS and CDR2 YYNGEE. The V and J ends lost 4 bases and 5 bases, in that order; junction bases with no gene match: 9. The CDR3: CASSTYRDRGDNEQFF. Here the CDR3 DNA reads TGTGCCAGCAGCACCTACCGGGACAGGGGTGACAATGAGCAGTTCTTC.

This clonotype was counted between two and nine times. The V call is TRBV21-1, the J call TRBJ1-3; the table's D call TRBD1 went unverified against the DNA. TRBV21-1 counts as a pseudogene. The CDR3 contains 18 residues. Here the CDR3 DNA reads TGTGCCAGCAGCAAAAACCGGGACAGGGAAATTTGCGGAAACACCATATATTTT. This translates into CASSKNRDREICGNTIYF.

The genes are TRBV19 and TRBJ2-1; D is possibly TRBD1 (5 bases). V was pared by 5 bases and J by 2 bases, with 13 bases between. The CDR3 spans 15 residues. Germline-derived CDR1 and CDR2 are LNHDA and SQIVND (reference sequence). The CDR3 here is CASSPRVGPYNEQFF. In DNA, the CDR3 is TGTGCCAGTAGTCCCAGGGTGGGGCCCTACAATGAGCAGTTCTTC.

V gene TRBV20-1 combines with J gene TRBJ2-1, with D perhaps TRBD2 (6 bases). The CDR3 contains 14 residues. V shed 5 bases and J shed 0 bases, with 11 bases lying between them. The germline CDR1 and CDR2 sequences are DFQATT and SNEGSKA (reference sequence). CDR3 sequence reads: CSARGLSSYNEQFF. The CDR3 DNA sequence: TGCAGTGCTCGTGGACTAAGCTCCTACAATGAGCAGTTCTTC.

This clonotype came up a few times. The chain uses TRBV7-2 and TRBJ1-3; tentatively, D is TRBD1 (5 bases). Germline V CDR1 and CDR2: SGHTA, FQGNSA. Trimming shortened V by 5 bases and J by 0 bases, and 14 bases separated the two germline ends. This CDR3 spans 16 amino acids. Here the CDR3 DNA reads TGTGCCAGCAGCAAGGGGCAGGCCAGCTCTGGAAACACCATATATTTT. Protein: CASSKGQASSGNTIYF.

This clonotype appeared a few times. The gene calls are TRBV27 and TRBJ2-4; 7 positions match TRBD1. This CDR3 is built from 16 residues. Germline V CDR1 and CDR2: MNHEY, SMNVEV (reference sequence). V shed 5 bases, J shed 0 bases, and the junction held 7 bases outside the gene matches. CDR3 bases: TGTGCCAGCAGTGTGACAGGGACCATAGCCAAAAACATTCAGTACTTC. Translating gives CASSVTGTIAKNIQYF.

In this sample, this clonotype turned up a few times. The rearrangement links TRBV20-1 to TRBJ2-1, with unresolved D. The CDR3 spans 11 residues. Trimming took off 2 bases at V and 6 bases at J, with 5 bases between the two ends. Germline values: CDR1 DFQATT, CDR2 SNEGSKA (reference sequence). Here the CDR3 DNA reads TGCAGTGCTAGACAATTCAATGAGCAGTTCTTC. It yields the protein CSARQFNEQFF.

The chain joins TRBV6-4 to TRBJ1-1; the match to TRBD1 covers 8 bases. This CDR3 contains 16 residues. V lost 3 bases, J lost 3 bases, and 9 bases stayed unmatched. CDR1 and CDR2 from the germline V gene are MRHNA and SNTAGT. DNA for the CDR3: TGTGCCAGCAGTGAAGGGCAGGGGGCCTTGGACACTGAAGCTTTCTTT. Protein sequence: CASSEGQGALDTEAFF.

This clonotype was counted ten times or more. The V gene is TRBV12-3 or TRBV12-4, the J gene TRBJ1-1, with D unresolved. This CDR3 is 14 amino acids long. Trimming left V 6 bases short and J 4 bases short, with 15 bases between. The CDR3, as DNA: TGTGCCAGCAGCGAAGGCTTCCTCGGCACTGAAGCTTTCTTT. Encoded protein: CASSEGFLGTEAFF.

The chain couples TRBV6-5 to TRBJ2-5; TRBD2 matches at 9 bases. Per germline, CDR1 MNHEY and CDR2 SVGAGI. V lost 2 bases, J lost 3 bases, and 4 bases stayed unmatched. The CDR3 totals 15 residues. The CDR3: CASSYGLAGEETQYF. CDR3 coding DNA: TGTGCCAGCAGTTACGGCTTAGCGGGAGAAGAGACCCAGTACTTC.

This clonotype was detected a few times. The CDR3 nucleotides are TGTGCCAGCAGCTTAGCGGGACCCCAAGGCCATGAGCAGTTCTTC. Translation gives CASSLAGPQGHEQFF. The chain recombines TRBV7-2 with TRBJ2-1, with D tentatively TRBD1 or TRBD2 (5 bases each). This CDR3 comprises 15 residues. Germline loops: CDR1 SGHTA, CDR2 FQGNSA. V was pared by 0 bases and J by 8 bases, with 14 bases between.

This clonotype was detected a few times. The gene calls are TRBV27 and TRBJ2-7; 9 nucleotides match TRBD2. Germline V gene sequence: CDR1 MNHEY, CDR2 SMNVEV (reference sequence). The CDR3 length is 14 residues. The J segment lost 6 bases and the V segment lost 8 bases, leaving 11 bases of the junction unmatched. CDR3 sequence (DNA): TGTGCCAGCTCCCTTAGCGGGAGAATCCGCGAGCAGTACTTC. Protein product: CASSLSGRIREQYF.

The chain links TRBV20-1 to TRBJ2-5; TRBD2 might be the D (5 bases). CDR1 DFQATT and CDR2 SNEGSKA come from the germline V gene (reference sequence). Trimming pared 5 bases from V and 0 bases from J, leaving 13 bases between. This CDR3 is built from 14 residues. The CDR3: CSAGPRGNQETQYF. CDR3 bases: TGCAGTGCTGGTCCGCGAGGGAACCAAGAGACCCAGTACTTC.

J is TRBJ2-1 and V is TRBV6-2 or TRBV6-3; a possible D gene is TRBD2 (6 bases). This CDR3 region has 16 residues. Germline-derived CDR1 and CDR2 are MNHEY and SVGEGT. Between the trimmed V and J ends, which lost 6 bases and 4 bases, there was a span of 19 bases. The CDR3 region is CASRGLSGRKYNEQFF. CDR3 DNA: TGTGCCAGCAGGGGTCTTAGTGGGAGGAAATACAATGAGCAGTTCTTC.